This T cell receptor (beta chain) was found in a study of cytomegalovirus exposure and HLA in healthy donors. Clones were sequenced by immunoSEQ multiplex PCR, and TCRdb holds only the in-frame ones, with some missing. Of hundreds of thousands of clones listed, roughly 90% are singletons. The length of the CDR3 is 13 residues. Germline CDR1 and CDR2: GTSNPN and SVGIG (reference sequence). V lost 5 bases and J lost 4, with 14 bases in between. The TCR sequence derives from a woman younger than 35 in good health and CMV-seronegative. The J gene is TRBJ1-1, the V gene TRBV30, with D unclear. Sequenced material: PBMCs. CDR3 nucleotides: TGTGCCTGGCACAGAGGGCCCGGCACTGAAGCTTTCTTT. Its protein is CAWHRGPGTEAFF.